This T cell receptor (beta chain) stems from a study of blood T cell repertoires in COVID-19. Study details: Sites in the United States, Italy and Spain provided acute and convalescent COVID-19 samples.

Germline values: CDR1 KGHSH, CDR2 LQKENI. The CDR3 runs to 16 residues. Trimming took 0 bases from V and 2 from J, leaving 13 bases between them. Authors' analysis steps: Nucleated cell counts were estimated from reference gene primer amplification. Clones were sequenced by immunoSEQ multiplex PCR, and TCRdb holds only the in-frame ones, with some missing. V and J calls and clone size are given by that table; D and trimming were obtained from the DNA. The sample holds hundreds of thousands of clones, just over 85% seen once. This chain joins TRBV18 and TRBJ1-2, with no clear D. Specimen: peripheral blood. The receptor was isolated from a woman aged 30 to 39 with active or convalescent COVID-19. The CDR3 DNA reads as TGTGCCAGCTCACCACCGAGAAGCTCGATCAACTATGGCTACACCTTC. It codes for CASSPPRSSINYGYTF. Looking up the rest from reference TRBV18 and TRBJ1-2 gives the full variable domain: NAGVMQNPRHLVRRRGQEARLRCSPMKGHSHVYWYRQLPEEGLKFMVYLQKENIIDESGMPKERFSAEFPKEGPSILRIQQVVRGDSAAYFCASSPPRSSINYGYTFGSGTRLTVV.